This T cell receptor (beta chain) was captured in a study of T cells in Graves' hyperthyroidism and ophthalmopathy. The CDR3 contains 14 residues. V lost 3 bases to trimming and J lost 4 bases, with 12 bases between them. Per germline, CDR1 MNHNS and CDR2 SASEGT. Patients with ophthalmopathy all had a Clinical Activity Score of at least 3, a NOSPECS grade of at least 4 and duration under 3 months. Amplification of TCR beta CDR3 regions was performed using RNA transcripts as template. Carried out on the TCR CDR3, a first-round RT-PCR used the HTBI primer set. TCRdb reanalysed the multiplex PCR reads using MiXCR and keeps one entry per CDR3 protein. This repertoire shows approximately 250,000 distinct CDR3 sequences, around 26% found once; its top ten account for approximately 32%. Study-wide points: Ophthalmopathy got predicted by the model a median approximately six months before its onset. Ophthalmopathy and stable hyperthyroidism were told apart by a 13 V-J model.

In its sample, this clonotype was seen a few times. Its specificity is not known. The sample taken for sequencing was blood. The receptor was isolated from a middle-aged woman with Graves' ophthalmopathy. This chain joins TRBV6-1 and TRBJ1-1; D uncertain. The CDR3 bases are TGTGCCAGCAGTGAGCCTGGAATCGGCACTGAAGCTTTCTTT. Amino acid sequence: CASSEPGIGTEAFF.